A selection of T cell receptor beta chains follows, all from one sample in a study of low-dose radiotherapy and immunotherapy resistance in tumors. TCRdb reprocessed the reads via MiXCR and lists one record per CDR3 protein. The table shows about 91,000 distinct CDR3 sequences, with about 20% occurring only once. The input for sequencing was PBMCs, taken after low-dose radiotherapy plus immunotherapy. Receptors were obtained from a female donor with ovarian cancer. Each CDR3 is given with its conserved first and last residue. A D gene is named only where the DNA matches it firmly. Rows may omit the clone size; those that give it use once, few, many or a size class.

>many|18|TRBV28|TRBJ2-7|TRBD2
TGTGCCAGCAGTTTCTGGCTAGCGGGGGGTTCAAGCTCCTACGAGCAGTACTTC
CASSFWLAGGSSSYEQYF
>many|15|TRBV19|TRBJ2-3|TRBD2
TGTGCCAGTAGTATTGGCGGGAGGTCCACAGATACGCAGTATTTT
CASSIGGRSTDTQYF
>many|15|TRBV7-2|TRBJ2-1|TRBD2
TGTGCCAGCAGCTCGACTAGCGGGAGGGGCAATGAGCAGTTCTTC
CASSSTSGRGNEQFF
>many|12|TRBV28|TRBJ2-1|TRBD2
TGTGCCAGCTCCTCTAGCGGGTTTGAGCAGTTCTTC
CASSSSGFEQFF
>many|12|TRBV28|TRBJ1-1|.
TGTGCCAGCCATACAGGGCTCACTGAAGCTTTCTTT
CASHTGLTEAFF
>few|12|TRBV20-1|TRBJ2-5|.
TGCAGTGCTACCCCCCTGGGAGGGACCCAGTACTTC
CSATPLGGTQYF
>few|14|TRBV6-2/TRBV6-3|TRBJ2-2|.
TGTGCCAGCAGGCTGGGTACTCAAACCGGGGAGCTGTTTTTT
CASRLGTQTGELFF
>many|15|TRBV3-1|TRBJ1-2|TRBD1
TGTGCCAGCAGCCAAGCAGGGGGAGCTAACTATGGCTACACCTTC
CASSQAGGANYGYTF
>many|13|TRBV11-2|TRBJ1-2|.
TGTGCCAGCAGCGCCAGACGGGGGAATGGCTACACCTTC
CASSARRGNGYTF
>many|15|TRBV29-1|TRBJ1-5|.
TGCAGCGTTGGGGGCCTCGGGAATAGCAATCAGCCCCAGCATTTT
CSVGGLGNSNQPQHF
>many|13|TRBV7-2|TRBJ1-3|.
TGTGCCAGCAATTCCCAGCTCAGAAACACCATATATTTT
CASNSQLRNTIYF
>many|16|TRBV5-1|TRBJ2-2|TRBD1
TGCGCCAGCAGCTTGCGGACAGGGGGCAACACCGGGGAGCTGTTTTTT
CASSLRTGGNTGELFF
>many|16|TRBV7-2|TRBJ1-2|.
TGTGCCAGCAGCTTAGCATGGAGGTCCCCCCACTATGGCTACACCTTC
CASSLAWRSPHYGYTF
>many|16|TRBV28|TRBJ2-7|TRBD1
TGTGCCAGCAGTTTGGGGGGGGGGACAGGGAGCTACGAGCAGTACTTC
CASSLGGGTGSYEQYF
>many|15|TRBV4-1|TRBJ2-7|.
TGCGCCAGCAGCCAAGAGGGCAGCAGCTTCTACGAGCAGTACTTC
CASSQEGSSFYEQYF
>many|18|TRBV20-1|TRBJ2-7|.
TGCAGTGCTAGACCCGGTTCTTCAGGGCAGCCCGGCGCCCACGAGCAGTACTTC
CSARPGSSGQPGAHEQYF
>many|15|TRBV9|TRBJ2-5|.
TGTGCCAGCAGCGTAGGTACGAGGGGGCAAGAGACCCAGTACTTC
CASSVGTRGQETQYF
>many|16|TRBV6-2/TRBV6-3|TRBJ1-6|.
TGTGCCAGCACCTCCTTGGAGCCAGGGATGAATTCACCCCTCCACTTT
CASTSLEPGMNSPLHF
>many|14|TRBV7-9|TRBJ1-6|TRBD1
TGTGCCAGCAGCAAGACAGGGGGCGATTCACCCCTCCACTTT
CASSKTGGDSPLHF
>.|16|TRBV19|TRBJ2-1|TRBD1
TGTGCCAGTAGTCCGACGTCGGGACAGGGATTCAATGAGCAGTTCTTC
CASSPTSGQGFNEQFF
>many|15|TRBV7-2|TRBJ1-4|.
TGTGCCAGCAGCTTAGCGCCCGGGGTCGGTGAAAAACTGTTTTTT
CASSLAPGVGEKLFF
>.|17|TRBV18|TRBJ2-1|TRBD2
TGTGCCAGCTCACTAGGCCAGGGGACTAGCGCATACAATGAGCAGTTCTTC
CASSLGQGTSAYNEQFF
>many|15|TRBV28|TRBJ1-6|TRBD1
TGTGCCAGCAGCGAGAGGGACAGGGGGTATTCACCCCTCCACTTT
CASSERDRGYSPLHF
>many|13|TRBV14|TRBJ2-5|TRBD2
TGTGCCAGCAGCCGGACTAGATCAGAGACCCAGTACTTC
CASSRTRSETQYF
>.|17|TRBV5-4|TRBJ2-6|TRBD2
TGTGCCAGCAGCTTCTACAGCGGGAGAACCAGGGCCAACGTCCTGACTTTC
CASSFYSGRTRANVLTF
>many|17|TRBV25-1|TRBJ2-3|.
TGTGCCAGCAGTGAAGCCCCGCGGGGTTCTAGCACAGATACGCAGTATTTT
CASSEAPRGSSTDTQYF
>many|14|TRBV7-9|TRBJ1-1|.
TGTGCCAGCAGCTCGGGGGCTTACGGCACTGAAGCTTTCTTT
CASSSGAYGTEAFF
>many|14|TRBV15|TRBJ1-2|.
TGTGCCACCAGCACCCGGGGGGCAGTGCGCGGCTACACCTTC
CATSTRGAVRGYTF
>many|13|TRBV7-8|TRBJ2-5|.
TGTGCCAGCAGCTTTTGGGGGCCGGAGACCCAGTACTTC
CASSFWGPETQYF
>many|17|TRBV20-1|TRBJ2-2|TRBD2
TGCAGTGCTAGGGGGACTAGCGGGGGCCTGTTCACCGGGGAGCTGTTTTTT
CSARGTSGGLFTGELFF
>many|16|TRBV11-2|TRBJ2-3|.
TGTGCCAGCAGTCAGTCGGCGAGAGGGGGCACAGATACGCAGTATTTT
CASSQSARGGTDTQYF
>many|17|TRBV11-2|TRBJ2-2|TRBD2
TGTGCCAGCAGCTTACAAGATAGCGGGAGAAGGATCGGGGAGCTGTTTTTT
CASSLQDSGRRIGELFF
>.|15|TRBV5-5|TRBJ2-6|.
TGTGCCAGCAGCACCTGGGGGTACGGGGCCAACGTCCTGACTTTC
CASSTWGYGANVLTF
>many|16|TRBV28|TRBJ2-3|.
TGTGCCAGCAGTTTATGGGGCGGGGCCCATCGAGAACCGCAGTATTTT
CASSLWGGAHREPQYF
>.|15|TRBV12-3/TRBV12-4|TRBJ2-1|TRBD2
TGTGCCAGCATCTGGGGGACTAGAGCCTACAATGAGCAGTTCTTC
CASIWGTRAYNEQFF
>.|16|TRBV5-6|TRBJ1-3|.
TGTGCCAGCAGCAGGACGGTGGGCAGCTCTGGAAACACCATATATTTT
CASSRTVGSSGNTIYF
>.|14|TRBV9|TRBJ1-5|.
TGTGCCAGCAGCGTAGACGGAGCCAATCAGCCCCAGCATTTT
CASSVDGANQPQHF
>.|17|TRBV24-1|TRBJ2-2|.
.
CATSDFGGRNTGELFFF
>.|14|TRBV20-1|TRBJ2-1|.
TGCAGTGCTAGAGAGGGGGCTACCTACAATGAGCAGTTCTTC
CSAREGATYNEQFF
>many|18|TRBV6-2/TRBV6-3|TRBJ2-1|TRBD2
TGTGCCAGCAGTGCCCGATCCGGGACTAGCGGGAGGGTAAATGAGCAGTTCTTC
CASSARSGTSGRVNEQFF
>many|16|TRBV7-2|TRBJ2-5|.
TGTGCCAGCAGCCTCCATATTTCAGGGGTCGGGGAGACCCAGTACTTC
CASSLHISGVGETQYF
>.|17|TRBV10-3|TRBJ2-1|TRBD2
TGTGCCATTCGACACGGACTAGCGGGGGGCCCGCACAATGAGCAGTTCTTC
CAIRHGLAGGPHNEQFF
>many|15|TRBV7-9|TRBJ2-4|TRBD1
TGTGCCAGCAGCTCATGGGACAGGAAGGGGAACATTCAGTACTTC
CASSSWDRKGNIQYF
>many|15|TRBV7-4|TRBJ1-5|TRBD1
TGTGCCAGCAGCTTAGAAGCACAGGGGGGGCAGCCCCAGCATTTT
CASSLEAQGGQPQHF
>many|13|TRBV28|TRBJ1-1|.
TGTGCCAGCAGTTTGAGGAGGAGCACTGAAGCTTTCTTT
CASSLRRSTEAFF